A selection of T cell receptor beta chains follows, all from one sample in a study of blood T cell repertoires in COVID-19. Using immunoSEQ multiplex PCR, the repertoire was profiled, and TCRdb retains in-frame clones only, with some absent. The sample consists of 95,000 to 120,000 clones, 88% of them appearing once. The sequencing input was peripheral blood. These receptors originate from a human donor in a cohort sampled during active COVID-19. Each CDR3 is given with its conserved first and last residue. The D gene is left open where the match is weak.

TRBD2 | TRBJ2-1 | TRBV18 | CASSPSGTSVYNEQFF
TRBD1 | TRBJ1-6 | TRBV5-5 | CASSFGTGAVNSPLHF
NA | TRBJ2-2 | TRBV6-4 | CASSDTYSGELFF
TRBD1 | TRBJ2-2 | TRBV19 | CASSRGQGNLPGELFF
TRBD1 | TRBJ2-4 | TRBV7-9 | CASSLGTGEVGKNIQYF
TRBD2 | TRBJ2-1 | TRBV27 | CASRSSAGDHYNEQFF
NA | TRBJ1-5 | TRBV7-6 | CASSLGHGESQPQHF
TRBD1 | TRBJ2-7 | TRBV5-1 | CASSLEGQGWSYEQYF
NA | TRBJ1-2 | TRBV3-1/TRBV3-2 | CASSRAGSVYGYTF
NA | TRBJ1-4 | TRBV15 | CATSRPQGNEKLFF
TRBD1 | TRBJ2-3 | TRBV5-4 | CASSWGTGLTDTQYF
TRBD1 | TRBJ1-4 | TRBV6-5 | CASSGTDNEKLFF
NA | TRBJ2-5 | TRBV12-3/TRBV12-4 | CASSLTEPGAQYF
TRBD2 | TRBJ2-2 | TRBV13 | CASSRLKGISGGAAGELFF
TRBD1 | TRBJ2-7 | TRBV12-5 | CASGLVPGQGSYEQYF
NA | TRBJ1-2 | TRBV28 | CASRTPYGYTF
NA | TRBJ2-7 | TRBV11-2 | CASSLGASSYEQYF
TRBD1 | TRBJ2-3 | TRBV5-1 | CASSLSQTGSTDTQYF
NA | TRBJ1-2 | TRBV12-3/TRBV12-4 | CASRTGNNYGYTF
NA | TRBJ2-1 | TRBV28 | CATGDSNNEQFF
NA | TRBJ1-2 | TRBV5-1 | CASSSDRFYGYTF
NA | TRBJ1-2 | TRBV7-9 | CASSSSRSARGPFSYTF
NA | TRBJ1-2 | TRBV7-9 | CASSRGGYGYTF
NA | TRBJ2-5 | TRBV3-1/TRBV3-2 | CASSQVVGQTQYF
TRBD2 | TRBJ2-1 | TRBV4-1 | CASLQTPAGGRNEQFF
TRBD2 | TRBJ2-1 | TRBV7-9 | CASSFGSGGDNEQFF
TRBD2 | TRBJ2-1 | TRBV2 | CASGGRAGWNEQFF
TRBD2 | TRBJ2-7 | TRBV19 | CASSMGSGRASYEQYF
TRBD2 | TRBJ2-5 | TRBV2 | CASSRSGTSGETQYF
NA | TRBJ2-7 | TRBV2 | CASSENGGSYEQYF